A selection of T cell receptor beta chains follows, all from one sample in a study of cytomegalovirus exposure and HLA in healthy donors. Libraries were prepared by immunoSEQ multiplex PCR; TCRdb keeps only in-frame clonotypes and omits some of them. Of roughly 100,000 clones listed, around 72% are singletons. Sequenced input: PBMCs. These receptors all stem from a man aged 30-40 years in good health and CMV-seronegative. Both conserved end residues are part of each CDR3. D genes are given only for firm matches. Not every row has a clone size; where given, it reads once, few, many or a size class.

CDR3,DNA,V,J,size,D
CASNAGQRNQPQHF,TGTGCCAGCAACGCGGGACAGCGGAATCAGCCCCAGCATTTT,TRBV6-1,TRBJ1-5,.,TRBD1
CASRTFHTSYEQYF,TGTGCCAGCAGAACCTTTCATACGAGCTACGAGCAGTACTTC,TRBV6-5,TRBJ2-7,.,.
CASSLVPASSTDTQYF,TGTGCCAGCAGCTTAGTCCCTGCTAGTTCCACAGATACGCAGTATTTT,TRBV7-6,TRBJ2-3,.,.
CASSLVTGRAFF,TGTGCCAGCAGCTTAGTGACAGGGAGAGCTTTCTTT,TRBV13,TRBJ1-1,.,TRBD1
CASSLASSVSGNTIYF,TGTGCCAGCAGTTTGGCGTCAAGCGTCTCTGGAAACACCATATATTTT,TRBV28,TRBJ1-3,.,.
CASSPPGGTLYGYTF,TGTGCCAGCTCACCACCCGGGGGGACTCTCTATGGCTACACCTTC,TRBV18,TRBJ1-2,.,.
CASSLRLAGNTDTQYF,TGTGCCAGCAGCTTACGACTAGCGGGGAACACAGATACGCAGTATTTT,TRBV13,TRBJ2-3,.,TRBD2
CASSPRVNTEAFF,TGTGCCAGCAGCCCTCGGGTCAACACTGAAGCTTTCTTT,TRBV6-5,TRBJ1-1,.,.
CASSQGRGLAGILSSYEQYF,TGTGCCAGCAGTCAGGGAAGGGGGCTAGCGGGAATCCTGAGCTCCTACGAGCAGTACTTC,TRBV4-2,TRBJ2-7,.,TRBD2
CASSQELITDTQYF,TGCGCCAGCAGCCAAGAACTAATCACAGATACGCAGTATTTT,TRBV4-3,TRBJ2-3,.,.
CASSEVGGGATDTQYF,TGTGCCAGCAGTGAGGTTGGCGGGGGGGCCACAGATACGCAGTATTTT,TRBV6-1,TRBJ2-3,.,TRBD2
CAWSVHGLDSGFELFSYTF,TGTGCCTGGAGTGTACATGGCTTGGACAGCGGATTCGAGCTATTCAGCTACACCTTC,TRBV30,TRBJ1-2,.,.
CASSLGLAQDTQYF,TGTGCCAGCAGCTTGGGCCTGGCTCAAGATACGCAGTATTTT,TRBV5-8,TRBJ2-3,.,.
CASSDRDRGPDTQYF,TGTGCCAGCAGCGACCGGGACAGGGGGCCAGATACGCAGTATTTT,TRBV9,TRBJ2-3,.,TRBD1
CATSRGGIAYNEQFF,TGTGCCACCAGCAGAGGCGGGATTGCCTACAATGAGCAGTTCTTC,TRBV15,TRBJ2-1,.,.
CASSYIPNTEAFF,TGTGCCAGTAGCTATATTCCGAACACTGAAGCTTTCTTT,TRBV19,TRBJ1-1,few,.
CASSQGEAQGRHGYTF,TGCGCCAGCAGCCAAGGAGAGGCGCAGGGAAGGCATGGCTACACCTTC,TRBV4-1,TRBJ1-2,few,.
CASSLEGQVADTEAFF,TGTGCCAGCAGCTTGGAGGGACAGGTAGCTGACACTGAAGCTTTCTTT,TRBV5-6,TRBJ1-1,.,TRBD1
CASRRTGTDTQYF,TGTGCCAGCAGACGGACTGGCACAGATACGCAGTATTTT,TRBV28,TRBJ2-3,.,.
CSVDFSGGNNEQFF,TGCAGCGTTGATTTCAGCGGGGGTAACAATGAGCAGTTCTTC,TRBV29-1,TRBJ2-1,.,TRBD2
CASSLGYGGGYTF,TGTGCCAGCAGTCTAGGATACGGTGGTGGCTACACCTTC,TRBV27,TRBJ1-2,.,.
CASSGGLAGGEQYF,TGCGCCAGCAGCGGGGGACTAGCGGGAGGCGAGCAGTACTTC,TRBV5-1,TRBJ2-7,.,TRBD2
CASSRSDSGTEAFF,TGCGCCAGCAGCCGATCAGACAGTGGCACTGAAGCTTTCTTT,TRBV4-3,TRBJ1-1,once,.
CASSLGPGISYNEQFF,TGCGCCAGCAGCTTGGGTCCGGGAATCTCCTACAATGAGCAGTTCTTC,TRBV5-1,TRBJ2-1,.,.
CASSLTSGDPREQYF,TGTGCCAGCAGCTTGACTAGCGGGGATCCACGTGAGCAGTATTTT,TRBV5-4,TRBJ2-3,.,TRBD2
CASSLTSGRANEQYF,TGTGCCAGCAGTCTGACTAGCGGGAGGGCCAACGAGCAGTACTTC,TRBV6-5,TRBJ2-7,.,TRBD2
CSVAPTRGLAGGPLVDTQYF,TGCAGCGTAGCACCGACCCGTGGACTAGCGGGAGGGCCATTGGTAGATACGCAGTATTTT,TRBV29-1,TRBJ2-3,.,TRBD2
CATSRDRGGNTIYF,TGTGCCACCAGCAGAGATCGAGGAGGAAACACCATATATTTT,TRBV15,TRBJ1-3,once,.
CASTGGTSPYEQYF,TGTGCCAGCACAGGGGGGACTAGCCCTTACGAGCAGTACTTC,TRBV28,TRBJ2-7,.,TRBD2
CASSSKIEQYF,TGTGCCAGCAGCTCTAAAATTGAGCAGTACTTC,TRBV7-9,TRBJ2-7,.,.
CASSGLHQETQYF,TGTGCCAGTAGTGGGCTCCACCAAGAGACCCAGTACTTC,TRBV19,TRBJ2-5,.,.
CASSSGTGVGEQFF,TGTGCCAGCAGCTCCGGGACAGGGGTAGGTGAGCAGTTCTTC,TRBV7-6,TRBJ2-1,.,TRBD1
CAWSVGQNTEAFF,TGTGCCTGGAGTGTGGGGCAGAACACTGAAGCTTTCTTT,TRBV30,TRBJ1-1,.,.
CASRPDRNTGELFF,TGCGCCAGCAGACCCGACAGGAACACCGGGGAGCTGTTTTTT,TRBV5-1,TRBJ2-2,.,.
CAWTPSGSSYEQYF,TGTGCCTGGACTCCCAGCGGCAGTTCCTACGAGCAGTACTTC,TRBV30,TRBJ2-7,.,.
CTSSPYRGHTIYF,TGTACCAGCAGCCCTTACAGGGGTCACACCATATATTTT,TRBV7-9,TRBJ1-3,.,TRBD1
CASGKDRGYNQPQHF,TGTGCCAGCGGTAAGGACAGGGGCTACAATCAGCCCCAGCATTTT,TRBV6-1,TRBJ1-5,.,TRBD1
CASSPSFGGIGREAFF,TGTGCCAGCAGCCCTTCATTCGGGGGGATTGGAAGGGAAGCTTTCTTT,TRBV21-1,TRBJ1-1,.,.
CASSDSSLLSPLHF,TGTGCCAGCAGTGACTCGTCTTTACTCTCACCCCTCCACTTT,TRBV28,TRBJ1-6,.,.
CASSEGQQGYSPLHF,TGTGCCAGCAGTGAAGGGCAACAGGGGTATTCACCCCTCCACTTT,TRBV6-1,TRBJ1-6,.,TRBD1
CASSVGAGSGELFF,TGTGCCAGCAGCGTAGGGGCGGGCAGCGGGGAGCTGTTTTTT,TRBV7-8,TRBJ2-2,.,.
CASKGGGATYNEQFF,TGTGCCAGCAAGGGCGGGGGGGCTACCTACAATGAGCAGTTCTTC,TRBV6-5,TRBJ2-1,few,TRBD2
CLGGRTLNTGELFF,TGTCTGGGGGGTAGGACCCTGAACACCGGGGAGCTGTTTTTT,TRBV6-4,TRBJ2-2,.,.
CASSEGGRGSEQYF,TGTGCCAGCAGCGAAGGCGGCAGGGGCTCCGAGCAGTACTTC,TRBV6-5,TRBJ2-7,few,.
CASSDRWGTDTGELFF,TGTGCCAGCAGTGATCGTTGGGGCACTGACACCGGGGAGCTGTTTTTT,TRBV6-1,TRBJ2-2,.,.
CAWSRRSRETQYF,TGTGCCTGGAGTAGGCGGAGTAGGGAGACCCAGTACTTC,TRBV30,TRBJ2-5,.,.
CAWALDQSKPQHF,TGTGCCTGGGCGCTCGATCAATCAAAACCCCAGCATTTT,TRBV30,TRBJ1-5,.,.
CATSSGTTDKIQHF,TGTGCCACCAGCTCCGGGACAACCGACAAGATCCAGCATTTT,TRBV15,TRBJ1-5,.,.
CASSLGQAAHNEKLFF,TGCGCCAGCAGCCTCGGACAGGCGGCCCATAATGAAAAACTGTTTTTT,TRBV5-1,TRBJ1-4,.,TRBD1
CASSHAGGGVGAGELFF,TGTGCCAGCAGCCACGCCGGGGGTGGAGTTGGCGCCGGGGAGCTGTTTTTT,TRBV7-2,TRBJ2-2,.,.
CASSRQGLAQETQYF,TGTGCCAGCAGCCGTCAGGGGCTAGCCCAAGAGACCCAGTACTTC,TRBV7-3,TRBJ2-5,.,.
CATLGGGNQPQHF,TGTGCCACCCTTGGAGGGGGCAATCAGCCCCAGCATTTT,TRBV6-1,TRBJ1-5,.,.
CASSPGAGEKLQYF,TGTGCCAGCTCACCTGGGGCAGGGGAGAAGTTGCAGTACTTC,TRBV18,TRBJ2-7,medium-sized,.
CAISGSERDWYEQYF,TGTGCCATCAGTGGGTCGGAGCGGGATTGGTACGAGCAGTACTTC,TRBV10-3,TRBJ2-7,.,TRBD2